The 5 T cell receptor beta chains presented below share a single source sample, sequenced in a study of blood T cell repertoires in COVID-19. Here immunoSEQ multiplex PCR was the method, and the copy in TCRdb shows in-frame clones only, minus some. The sample has about 300,000 clones, 80% to 90% seen once; the top ten hold 2.2%. Sequenced: PBMCs or T cells enriched from blood (not recorded which). The receptors come from a man between 25 and 39 years old who had recovered from COVID-19.

J is TRBJ2-3 and V is TRBV7-6; D perhaps matches TRBD1 (5 bases). Germline V gene lookup returns CDR1 SGHVS and CDR2 FNYEAQ. V was shortened by 1 base and J by 6 bases, with 17 bases between the two germline ends. CDR3 size: 16 residues. CDR3 protein: CASSLGPRGVKDTQYF. Written as DNA, the CDR3 is TGTGCCAGCAGCTTAGGGCCAAGGGGTGTCAAGGATACGCAGTATTTT.

This chain connects TRBV6-2 or TRBV6-3 to TRBJ2-7; a possible D gene is TRBD2 (6 bases). The germline V gene has CDR1 MNHEY and CDR2 SVGEGT. CDR3 length: 17 amino acids. Trimming removed 0 bases from V and 4 bases from J, with 19 bases in between. CDR3 DNA sequence: TGTGCCAGCAGTTACTCGACCTCGGGTGCGGGGCGGTACGAGCAGTACTTC. Its protein product is CASSYSTSGAGRYEQYF.

V and J are TRBV5-4 and TRBJ2-7; weak D call: TRBD1 (5 bases). This CDR3 has 13 amino acids. Trimming pared 4 bases from V and 2 bases from J, leaving 10 bases between. CDR1 and CDR2 from the germline V gene are SGHNT and YYREEE (reference sequence). As DNA, the CDR3 is TGTGCCAGCAGCAAGGACAATACCTACGAGCAGTACTTC. Protein product: CASSKDNTYEQYF.

This chain joins TRBV5-1 and TRBJ1-2; D ambiguous. Trimming cost V 0 bases and J 4 bases, with 10 bases left between them. The CDR3 spans 14 residues. Germline lookup yields CDR1 SGHRS and CDR2 YFSETQ. The CDR3 loop is CASSLDRYIYGYTF. DNA of the CDR3: TGCGCCAGCAGCTTGGACCGGTATATCTATGGCTACACCTTC.

This clone was seen a single time. The chain employs TRBV24-1 and TRBJ2-5; TRBD1 aligns across 8 bases. The length of the CDR3 is 16 residues. The germline CDR1 and CDR2 sequences are KGHDR and SFDVKD. Losses at the gene ends were 4 bases for V and 2 bases for J; bases not matched to a gene: 8. The CDR3 DNA is TGTGCCACCAGTGACCCAACCTGGACAGGGCAAGAGACCCAGTACTTC. It encodes CATSDPTWTGQETQYF.